The T cell receptor beta chain described here comes from a study of blood T cell repertoires in COVID-19. Individuals drawn from under 30 US areas were about 18 to 89 years old. For recovered donors of Cohort 3, there were two negative PCRs, clearance, or symptom resolution. In this sample, this clone turned up once. Profiling relied on immunoSEQ multiplex PCR, and the TCRdb table lists in-frame clones only, not all of them. The table lists 300,000 to 350,000 clones, about 90% of them singletons. The length of the CDR3 is 15 residues. From germline, CDR1 is LNHDA and CDR2 SQIVND (reference sequence). Trimming removed 9 bases at V and 8 bases at J, with 20 bases between.

The rearrangement links TRBV19 to TRBJ1-6, with TRBD1 as a possible D gene (5 bases). What was sequenced was PBMCs or T cells enriched from blood (not recorded which). The clonotype originates from a woman in her twenties or thirties who had recovered from COVID-19. In nucleotides, the CDR3 is TGTGCCAGCCGGCAGGGCGCACACGTGGATTCACCCCTCCACTTT. Translating gives CASRQGAHVDSPLHF.